One and the same sample provided the 15 T cell receptor beta chains below, sequenced in a study of cytomegalovirus exposure and HLA in healthy donors. The PCR had 60 Vbeta and 13 Jbeta primers. The repertoire was sequenced with immunoSEQ multiplex PCR; TCRdb's copy has only in-frame clones and lacks some. In all, the sample yields some 75,000 clones. Specimen: PBMCs. The source of these receptors is a boy younger than 18 in good health and CMV-seronegative.

This chain joins TRBV2 and TRBJ2-4, with unresolved D. The CDR3 spans 15 residues. Germline-derived CDR1 and CDR2 are SNHLY and FYNNEI. V lost 1 base and J 0 bases, leaving 7 bases between the germline ends. The CDR3 loop reads CASSEGALAKNIQYF. DNA of the CDR3: TGTGCCAGCAGTGAAGGGGCATTAGCCAAAAACATTCAGTACTTC.

The chain links TRBV10-3 to TRBJ2-7, with D possibly TRBD2 on 5 matching bases. The germline V and J ends were trimmed by 6 bases and 2 bases, with 17 bases remaining between them. Germline V gives CDR1 ENHRY, CDR2 SYGVKD. CDR3 length equals 15 residues. The CDR3 spells CAISRLLRPPYEQYF. The CDR3 DNA reads as TGTGCCATCAGCAGACTACTCCGTCCACCCTACGAGCAGTACTTC.

The chain employs TRBV29-1 and TRBJ2-7, with unresolved D. Trimming stripped 6 bases from V and 1 base from J, with 13 bases between. CDR3 length equals 13 residues. Germline V CDR1 and CDR2: SQVTM, ANQGSEA. The CDR3 sequence: CSVVTATSYEQYF. The CDR3 region has the DNA TGCAGCGTGGTTACCGCCACATCCTACGAGCAGTACTTC.

The J gene is TRBJ1-1, the V gene TRBV29-1, with TRBD1 as a possible D gene (5 bases). This CDR3 is 13 amino acids long. Trimming shortened V by 1 base and J by 5 bases, and 11 bases separated the two germline ends. Germline V gene lookup returns CDR1 SQVTM and CDR2 ANQGSEA. DNA of the CDR3: TGCAGCGTTGAAGTCGGAGGGGAGACTGAAGCTTTCTTT. Amino acid sequence: CSVEVGGETEAFF.

The chain has TRBV29-1 and TRBJ2-7; D is possibly TRBD1 (7 bases). V was clipped by 4 bases and J by 7 bases, with 11 bases between them. The CDR3 extends over 11 amino acids. Germline CDR1 and CDR2: SQVTM and ANQGSEA. The CDR3 spells CSVGRGVEQYF. Written as DNA, the CDR3 is TGCAGCGTTGGCAGGGGGGTGGAGCAGTACTTC.

The chain has TRBV5-1 and TRBJ2-7, with 7 bases fitting TRBD1. The CDR3 extends over 15 amino acids. The germline CDR1 and CDR2 sequences are SGHRS and YFSETQ. V shed 5 bases and J 1 base; nucleotides not matched to a gene: 9. The CDR3 DNA is TGCGCCAGCAGGTCAGGGACAGCTTTTTCCTACGAGCAGTACTTC. Protein: CASRSGTAFSYEQYF.

The chain employs TRBV25-1 and TRBJ2-5, with a weak D call TRBD1 (6 bases). This CDR3 is built from 15 residues. Trimming removed 4 bases from V and 5 bases from J, with 17 bases in between. The germline CDR1 and CDR2 sequences are MGHDK and SYGVNS. The chain's CDR3 is CASSGKSGDPETQYF. CDR3 DNA sequence: TGTGCCAGCAGTGGGAAGTCAGGGGATCCGGAGACCCAGTACTTC.

The chain employs TRBV6-5 and TRBJ2-1; 8 positions agree with TRBD2. There are 15 residues in the CDR3. V lost 6 bases to trimming and J lost 3 bases; unmatched junction nucleotides: 7. The germline CDR1 and CDR2 sequences are MNHEY and SVGAGI. The CDR3 bases are TGTGCCAGCAGAAAGCGGGAGACGGGCTACAATGAGCAGTTCTTC. Its protein product is CASRKRETGYNEQFF.

The chain joins TRBV15 to TRBJ1-1, with TRBD1 identical over 7 bases. The CDR3 has 13 amino acids. Germline CDR1 LNHNV, CDR2 YYDKDF (reference sequence). Trimming at V came to 2 bases and at J to 7 bases, leaving 4 bases not matched to a gene. Here the CDR3 DNA reads TGTGCCACCAGCAGAACCCGGGACAGTGAAGCTTTCTTT. It codes for CATSRTRDSEAFF.

The chain combines TRBV6-6 with TRBJ2-5; 8 bases line up with TRBD2. The CDR3 runs 15 residues. V gave up 2 bases and J gave up 2 bases; unmatched junction bases: 4. Germline V gene lookup returns CDR1 MNHNY and CDR2 SVGAGI (reference sequence). The CDR3 reads CASSYQRGQQETQYF. The CDR3 bases are TGTGCCAGCAGTTACCAGCGGGGGCAACAAGAGACCCAGTACTTC.

The V gene is TRBV19, the J gene TRBJ1-5; 8 nucleotides agree with TRBD1. The J segment lost 4 bases and the V segment lost 9 bases, leaving 5 bases of the junction unmatched. The length of the CDR3 is 13 residues. Germline CDR1 LNHDA, CDR2 SQIVND (reference sequence). The DNA of the CDR3 is TGTGCCAGCACGGACAGGGCAAATCAGCCCCAGCATTTT. Its translation: CASTDRANQPQHF.

This sequence joins TRBV5-1 and TRBJ2-5, with D maybe TRBD2 (5 bases). Judging by the DNA end, TRBJ2-7 fits better; the J call may be wrong. Germline CDR1 is SGHRS and CDR2 is YFSETQ. This CDR3 is built from 15 residues. The chain's CDR3 is CASSFTRHSPYEQYF. CDR3 bases: TGCGCCAGCAGCTTTACTAGACACAGTCCCTACGAGCAGTACTTC.

J is TRBJ2-1 and V is TRBV13, with D maybe TRBD1 (6 bases). Trimming took 5 bases from V and 4 from J, leaving 15 bases between them. The CDR3 runs 15 residues. CDR1 is PRHDT and CDR2 is FYEKMQ in the germline V gene (reference sequence). The CDR3: CASSRISGQYNEQFF. The CDR3 DNA reads TGTGCCAGCAGCCGAATAAGTGGACAGTACAATGAGCAGTTCTTC.

The rearrangement uses TRBV7-7 and TRBJ2-7; weak D call: TRBD1 (6 bases). V lost 1 base to trimming and J lost 1 base, with 8 bases between them. Germline assignment: CDR1 SSHAT and CDR2 FNYEAQ (reference sequence). CDR3 length: 14 amino acids. CDR3 coding DNA: TGTGCCAGCAGCTTAGATCAGGGGTCCTACGAGCAGTACTTC. This translates into CASSLDQGSYEQYF.

J is TRBJ2-7 and V is TRBV7-9, with 10 bases that match TRBD1. The CDR3 is 16 residues long. Germline-derived CDR1 and CDR2 are SEHNR and FQNEAQ (reference sequence). The V and J ends lost 5 bases and 2 bases, in that order; junction bases with no gene match: 9. CDR3 amino acids: CASSLPDRGGTYEQYF. DNA for the CDR3: TGTGCCAGCAGCCTCCCGGACAGGGGGGGAACCTACGAGCAGTACTTC.